This is a list of T cell receptor beta chains from one sample in a study of siplizumab effects on memory and regulatory T cells. The method was immunoSEQ multiplex PCR; TCRdb's version includes in-frame clones alone and lacks a portion of them. The sample carries around 100,000 clones, around 92% recorded once. Sequencing was performed on CD4+ T cells sorted from blood. These receptors originate from a human donor in good health. Some clones in this sample may be carry-over from other donors' samples. Each CDR3 is given with its conserved first and last residue. A D gene is named only where the DNA matches it firmly. Clone size is given for some rows only: seen once, a few or many times, or a class if the clone is expanded.

TRBV6-6	NA	NA	TRBJ2-7	CASCLGGKPYEQYF	TGTGCCTCATGTTTAGGCGGGAAGCCCTACGAGCAGTACTTC
TRBV7-3	NA	NA	TRBJ2-5	CASSPQSWTATQYF	TGTGCCAGCAGCCCACAATCTTGGACAGCGACCCAGTACTTC
TRBV7-9	NA	NA	TRBJ1-1	CASSGSGRVPGTEAFF	TGTGCCAGCAGCGGGAGTGGCAGGGTGCCAGGCACTGAAGCTTTCTTT
TRBV9	NA	NA	TRBJ2-2	CASSAPGGNTGELFF	TGTGCCAGCAGCGCCCCTGGCGGTAACACCGGGGAGCTGTTTTTT
TRBV6-1	NA	TRBD2	TRBJ2-2	CASSDVGLAANTGELFF	TGTGCCAGCAGTGATGTGGGTCTAGCGGCGAACACCGGGGAGCTGTTTTTT
TRBV18	few	NA	TRBJ1-2	CASSPNGYGYTF	TGTGCCAGCTCACCAAACGGCTATGGCTACACCTTC
TRBV5-1	NA	NA	TRBJ2-3	CASSLGNRDTQYF	TGCGCCAGCAGCTTGGGGAACAGAGATACGCAGTATTTT
TRBV5-1	NA	NA	TRBJ1-1	CASSLSRSNTEAFF	TGCGCCAGCAGCTTGAGTAGGTCGAACACTGAAGCTTTCTTT
TRBV5-6	NA	NA	TRBJ1-2	CASSSFTLRDPGPSSF	TGTGCCAGCAGCTCGTTCACACTCCGGGACCCCGGGCCTTCTTCCTTC
TRBV5-4	NA	NA	TRBJ2-5	CASSSGSSLSQETQYF	TGTGCCAGCAGCTCAGGCTCCAGTTTGTCCCAAGAGACCCAGTACTTC
TRBV18	once	TRBD2	TRBJ2-5	CASSPVTSGTETQYF	TGTGCCAGCTCACCTGTGACTAGCGGGACGGAGACCCAGTACTTC
TRBV6-5	NA	TRBD1	TRBJ2-7	CASRLTGGGEQYF	TGTGCCAGCAGGTTGACAGGGGGCGGCGAGCAGTACTTC
TRBV19	NA	TRBD2	TRBJ2-7	CASSIGIAGTYEQYF	TGTGCCAGTAGTATTGGTATAGCGGGGACCTACGAGCAGTACTTC
TRBV6-6	once	NA	TRBJ1-4	CASSYWNQEKLFF	TGTGCCAGCAGTTACTGGAACCAAGAAAAACTGTTTTTT
TRBV6-5	NA	NA	TRBJ1-5	CASKGAAGQPQHF	TGTGCCAGCAAAGGCGCTGCGGGTCAGCCCCAGCATTTT
TRBV7-9	NA	NA	TRBJ2-2	CASSSNTGELFF	TGTGCCAGCAGCTCCAATACCGGGGAGCTGTTTTTT
TRBV6-5	NA	NA	TRBJ2-1	CASSYVGDEQFF	TGTGCCAGCAGTTACGTAGGGGATGAGCAGTTCTTC
TRBV5-1	NA	NA	TRBJ2-6	CASSITGLGANVLTF	TGCGCCAGCAGCATCACAGGGTTAGGGGCCAACGTCCTGACTTTC
TRBV5-1	NA	NA	TRBJ2-7	CASSLAGGRNYEQYF	TGCGCCAGCAGCTTGGCCGGGGGACGGAATTACGAGCAGTACTTC
TRBV18	NA	TRBD1	TRBJ2-3	CASSPTGATDTQYF	TGTGCCAGCTCACCGACAGGGGCGACAGATACGCAGTATTTT
TRBV7-2	NA	NA	TRBJ1-3	CASSPIGSPEGNTIYF	TGTGCCAGCAGCCCGATCGGGTCACCGGAGGGAAACACCATATATTTT
TRBV18	NA	NA	TRBJ2-7	CASSPPFGVYEQYF	TGTGCCAGCTCACCACCGTTCGGAGTCTACGAGCAGTACTTC
TRBV25-1	NA	TRBD1	TRBJ1-4	CASSEMNRGVQKLFF	TGTGCCAGCAGTGAGATGAACAGGGGGGTACAAAAACTGTTTTTT
TRBV5-1	NA	NA	TRBJ2-7	CASSLQGLGEQYF	TGCGCCAGCAGCTTGCAGGGGTTGGGCGAGCAGTACTTC
TRBV15	NA	TRBD1	TRBJ2-7	CATSGVLQGESYEQYF	TGTGCCACCAGCGGAGTATTGCAGGGGGAGTCCTACGAGCAGTACTTC
TRBV2	NA	TRBD1	TRBJ1-1	CASSERQGATEAFF	TGTGCCAGCAGTGAACGACAGGGGGCCACTGAAGCTTTCTTT
TRBV6-6	NA	NA	TRBJ2-7	CASRTPYEQYF	TGTGCCAGCAGGACCCCCTACGAGCAGTACTTC
TRBV18	NA	TRBD2	TRBJ2-2	CASSPVAGVVNTGELFF	TGTGCCAGCTCACCCGTAGCGGGAGTTGTCAACACCGGGGAGCTGTTTTTT
TRBV10-3	NA	NA	TRBJ1-1	CAISRGGDTEAFF	TGTGCCATCAGTCGGGGTGGCGACACTGAAGCTTTCTTT
TRBV12-2	NA	NA	TRBJ1-5	CASPGRDGSNQPQHF	TGTGCAAGTCCTGGCCGGGACGGTAGCAATCAGCCCCAGCATTTT
TRBV5-1	NA	NA	TRBJ2-1	CASSFPDSQYNEQFF	TGCGCCAGCAGCTTCCCAGACTCCCAATACAATGAGCAGTTCTTC
TRBV10-1	NA	TRBD1	TRBJ2-5	CASSDQTGDVETQYF	TGCGCCAGCAGTGACCAGACAGGGGATGTGGAGACCCAGTACTTC
TRBV10-3	NA	TRBD2	TRBJ2-3	CAISEPNLAGGNTDTQYF	TGTGCCATCAGTGAGCCAAACCTAGCGGGAGGCAACACAGATACGCAGTATTTT
TRBV5-6	NA	NA	TRBJ2-1	CASSLRLERAFF	TGTGCCAGCAGCCTTAGACTAGAAAGGGCGTTCTTC
TRBV5-1	NA	TRBD1	TRBJ1-6	CASSVGQGGSPLHF	TGCGCCAGCAGCGTGGGACAGGGAGGTTCACCCCTCCACTTT
TRBV29-1	NA	TRBD2	TRBJ2-1	CSAELAGEGKNEQFF	TGCAGCGCTGAACTAGCGGGAGAAGGTAAAAATGAGCAGTTCTTC
TRBV27	NA	TRBD1	TRBJ2-1	CASSRGPAGRGYEQFF	TGTGCCAGCTCCAGGGGGCCCGCGGGAAGAGGTTATGAGCAGTTCTTC
TRBV7-2	once	NA	TRBJ1-6	CASRSTGNPYNSPLHF	TGTGCCAGCAGGTCTACAGGGAACCCCTATAATTCACCCCTCCACTTT
TRBV7-2	NA	TRBD2	TRBJ2-3	CASSLGGRVIDTQYF	TGTGCCAGCAGCTTAGGCGGGAGGGTTATAGATACGCAGTATTTT
TRBV9	once	TRBD1	TRBJ2-7	CASSSQGQKRSYEQYF	TGTGCCAGCAGCTCCCAGGGACAGAAACGCTCCTACGAGCAGTACTTC
TRBV6-1	NA	NA	TRBJ2-7	CATIYEQYF	TGTGCCACCATCTACGAGCAGTACTTC
TRBV5-1	NA	TRBD2	TRBJ2-1	CASSDPGLAGQEQFF	TGCGCCAGCAGCGATCCGGGACTAGCGGGCCAAGAGCAGTTCTTC
TRBV18	NA	NA	TRBJ1-3	CASSPQGSGNTIYF	TGTGCCAGCTCACCGCAGGGCTCTGGAAACACCATATATTTT
TRBV6-4	NA	TRBD1	TRBJ2-2	CASRDRPTGELFF	TGTGCCAGCAGGGACAGGCCCACCGGGGAGCTGTTTTTT
TRBV14	NA	NA	TRBJ2-3	CASGRGGSTDTQYF	TGTGCCAGCGGCCGGGGCGGAAGCACAGATACGCAGTATTTT
TRBV18	NA	TRBD1	TRBJ1-1	CASSTAPGTDSEAFF	TGTGCCAGCAGCACAGCCCCCGGGACAGACTCTGAAGCTTTCTTT
TRBV2	NA	NA	TRBJ2-2	CASRPEMWELFF	TGTGCCAGCAGACCGGAGATGTGGGAGCTGTTTTTT
TRBV5-4	NA	NA	TRBJ2-2	CASSLAGNTGELFF	TGTGCCAGCAGCTTGGCGGGTAACACCGGGGAGCTGTTTTTT
TRBV7-2	NA	NA	TRBJ1-5	CASSLDSPWGPQHF	TGTGCCAGCAGCTTGGACAGCCCTTGGGGTCCCCAGCATTTT
TRBV10-3	NA	TRBD2	TRBJ2-7	CAISDMSSGSYEQYF	TGTGCCATCAGTGATATGTCTAGCGGCTCCTACGAGCAGTACTTC
TRBV7-9	NA	NA	TRBJ2-7	CASRNGSVTEQYF	TGTGCCAGCAGAAACGGGTCGGTTACCGAGCAGTACTTC
TRBV25-1	NA	TRBD1	TRBJ2-7	CASRETGIYEQYF	TGTGCCAGCCGAGAGACAGGGATATACGAGCAGTACTTC
TRBV7-8	NA	NA	TRBJ2-3	CASSSHTGTDTQYF	TGTGCCAGCAGCTCACACACAGGGACAGATACGCAGTATTTT
TRBV20-1	NA	NA	TRBJ2-1	CSAYYNEQFF	TGCAGTGCTTACTACAATGAGCAGTTCTTC